The 25 T cell receptor beta chains presented below share a single source sample, sequenced in a study of Graves' ophthalmopathy and Graves' hyperthyroidism. TCR beta CDR3 regions were amplified from RNA transcripts. Following a first-round RT-PCR that used HTBI primers, a second-round multiplex PCR was carried out. TCRdb re-called the multiplex PCR reads with MiXCR, one entry per CDR3 protein. Of a few hundred thousand distinct CDR3 sequences in the sample, about 15% are singletons; the top ten hold 2% to 3%. Sequencing used peripheral blood. The receptor set was obtained from an adult woman with stable Graves' hyperthyroidism.

This clonotype was recorded at least ten times. The chain has TRBV5-1 and TRBJ1-2; no clear D gene. The germline gives CDR1 SGHRS, CDR2 YFSETQ. Between the trimmed V and J ends, which lost 2 bases and 2 bases, there was a span of 13 bases. This CDR3 has 15 amino acids. DNA of the CDR3: TGCGCCAGCAGCTTTCGGGCAGACGGCAACTATGGCTACACCTTC. Encoded protein: CASSFRADGNYGYTF.

This clonotype appeared many times. This chain links TRBV4-1 with TRBJ2-6; TRBD1 is a possible D gene (5 bases). The CDR3 extends over 19 amino acids. In germline, CDR1 is MGHRA, CDR2 YSYEKL. V dropped 0 bases and J dropped 4 bases, with 19 bases sitting between them. CDR3 protein: CASSQDWKDKVSGANVLTF. CDR3 DNA sequence: TGCGCCAGCAGCCAAGATTGGAAGGACAAGGTGAGCGGGGCCAACGTCCTGACTTTC.

In this sample, this clonotype turned up a few times. The rearrangement uses TRBV2 and TRBJ2-7; TRBD1 matches 9 bases. Losses at the gene ends were 4 bases for V and 2 bases for J; bases not matched to a gene: 12. This CDR3 is built from 17 residues. Germline V gene data show CDR1 as SNHLY and CDR2 as FYNNEI. This chain's CDR3 is CASSGWTGAFSPYEQYF. Here the CDR3 DNA reads TGTGCCAGCAGTGGGTGGACAGGGGCTTTTTCTCCCTACGAGCAGTACTTC.

The chain links TRBV20-1 to TRBJ2-5; 10 bases agree with TRBD1. J was trimmed by 3 bases and V by 6 bases; bases with no gene match: 4. Germline loops: CDR1 DFQATT, CDR2 SNEGSKA (reference sequence). The CDR3 is 13 residues long. The CDR3 DNA is TGCAGTGCAGGGGGGACAGGGGAAGAGACCCAGTACTTC. Translation gives CSAGGTGEETQYF.

This clonotype has at least ten counts. The chain uses TRBV28 and TRBJ1-2; D gene ambiguous. The CDR3 loop spans 11 amino acids. CDR1 MDHEN and CDR2 SYDVKM come from the germline V gene. The V gene lost 9 bases and the J gene lost 3 bases, with 8 bases spanning the gap. CDR3 in amino acids: CASSTHYGYTF. The CDR3, as DNA: TGTGCCAGTAGCACCCACTATGGCTACACCTTC.

This clonotype has ten or more counts. V and J are TRBV6-2 or TRBV6-3 and TRBJ2-7, with D tentatively TRBD2 (6 bases). Germline-derived CDR1 and CDR2 are MNHEY and SVGEGT. The CDR3 totals 13 residues. V lost 2 bases and J 4 bases, leaving 9 bases between the germline ends. DNA for the CDR3: TGTGCCAGCAGTTACGTGGCGGGATACGAGCAGTACTTC. Its protein is CASSYVAGYEQYF.

This clonotype was detected ten times or more. The chain is built from TRBV29-1 and TRBJ2-5; 7 bases map to TRBD1. Unmatched junction bases numbered 5, after V lost 5 bases and J lost 2 bases. The germline CDR1 and CDR2 sequences are SQVTM and ANQGSEA. The CDR3 runs to 13 residues. CDR3 bases: TGCAGCGTTCGTCCAGGGGGACAAGAGACCCAGTACTTC. Amino acids: CSVRPGGQETQYF.

In its sample, this clonotype was seen many times. The chain combines TRBV27 with TRBJ1-5; TRBD1 is a possible D gene (5 bases). The ends were cut back, 2 bases at V and 6 bases at J, with 11 bases in the middle. The length of the CDR3 is 14 residues. In germline, CDR1 is MNHEY, CDR2 SMNVEV (reference sequence). CDR3 amino acids: CASSLLGGRQPQHF. CDR3 bases: TGTGCCAGCAGTTTACTCGGGGGACGTCAGCCCCAGCATTTT.

This clonotype came up many times. The chain recombines TRBV12-5 with TRBJ2-7; D is perhaps TRBD2 (7 bases). This CDR3 is 13 amino acids long. Germline lookup yields CDR1 LGHNT and CDR2 FRNRAP. The CDR3, as DNA: TGTGTCCTAGGGGGGGCGACTCTGGGGGAGCAGTACTTC. This encodes CVLGGATLGEQYF.

The table lists this clonotype with a few counts. V is TRBV12-3 or TRBV12-4 and J is TRBJ2-3; D might be TRBD1 (5 bases). This CDR3 comprises 13 residues. Trimming took 6 bases from V and 4 from J, leaving 11 bases between them. CDR3 DNA: TGTGCCAGCAGCCCGTTAGGGGCAGATACGCAGTATTTT. Translating it yields CASSPLGADTQYF.

The table lists this clonotype with many counts. The chain links TRBV10-3 to TRBJ2-2; D is ambiguous. The V gene's germline CDR1 is ENHRY and CDR2 SYGVKD. The V end was cut by 5 bases, the J end by 1 base, with 11 bases between. This CDR3 is built from 15 residues. The CDR3 sequence: CAISLLRLNTGELFF. The DNA for the CDR3 is TGTGCCATCAGTCTTCTTCGGTTGAACACCGGGGAGCTGTTTTTT.

The chain joins TRBV15 to TRBJ1-3, with D possibly being TRBD1 (5 bases). This CDR3 has 17 residues. The germline V gene encodes CDR1 LNHNV and CDR2 YYDKDF (reference sequence). V was trimmed by 1 base and J by 6 bases, leaving 19 bases between them. The CDR3 protein is CATSRGTGYFEENTIYF. Written as DNA, the CDR3 is TGTGCCACCAGCAGAGGTACAGGATATTTCGAGGAAAACACCATATATTTT.

This clonotype was detected many times. The rearrangement joins TRBV9 to TRBJ2-7, with D possibly TRBD1 on 5 matching bases. The V gene's germline CDR1 is SGDLS and CDR2 YYNGEE. This CDR3 contains 16 residues. The V gene lost 1 base and the J gene lost 5 bases, with 19 bases spanning the gap. CDR3 in DNA: TGTGCCAGCAGCGTACAGGGCAGGGTTGGAATCGACGAGCAGTACTTC. Encoded protein: CASSVQGRVGIDEQYF.

The chain combines TRBV11-1 with TRBJ2-5, with 9 bases fitting TRBD2. Per germline, CDR1 SGHAT and CDR2 FQDESV (reference sequence). Trimming cost V 1 base and J 5 bases; bases outside gene matches: 11. This CDR3 is built from 17 residues. The CDR3 DNA follows: TGTGCCAGCAGCTTAGTCTACGGACTAGCGTATGCGGAGACCCAGTACTTC. Residues: CASSLVYGLAYAETQYF.

This clonotype was observed at least ten times. This chain uses TRBV6-1 with TRBJ2-7; possibly TRBD1 for D (5 bases). The CDR3 runs 14 residues. The V gene's germline CDR1 is MNHNS and CDR2 SASEGT. The germline V and J ends were trimmed by 5 bases and 5 bases, with 16 bases remaining between them. The CDR3 loop is CASSRLSGRDEQYF. The CDR3, as DNA: TGTGCCAGCAGTAGGCTATCAGGGCGCGACGAGCAGTACTTC.

This clonotype was observed a handful of times. This sequence joins TRBV29-1 and TRBJ1-5; maybe TRBD1 (5 bases). This CDR3 contains 13 residues. From germline, CDR1 is SQVTM and CDR2 ANQGSEA. The V gene lost 3 bases and the J gene lost 2 bases, with 8 bases spanning the gap. The CDR3: CSVELGGNQPQHF. The CDR3 DNA follows: TGCAGCGTTGAGTTAGGGGGCAATCAGCCCCAGCATTTT.

This clonotype was recorded at least ten times. This rearrangement joins TRBV2 to TRBJ1-1; D not certain. V was pared by 4 bases and J by 7 bases, with 4 bases between. This CDR3 region has 10 residues. The V gene's germline CDR1 is SNHLY and CDR2 FYNNEI. In DNA form, the CDR3 reads TGTGCCAGCAGTGGTAATGAAGCTTTCTTT. Amino acid sequence: CASSGNEAFF.

In its sample, this clonotype was seen many times. J is TRBJ2-7 and V is TRBV6-1; D might be TRBD2 (5 bases). Trimming stripped 5 bases from V and 6 bases from J, with 8 bases between. Germline V gene data show CDR1 as MNHNS and CDR2 as SASEGT. The CDR3 consists of 11 residues. The DNA of the CDR3 is TGTGCCAGCAGTCCGGAGGTCGAGCAGTACTTC. Translated: CASSPEVEQYF.

The chain has TRBV28 and TRBJ1-2, with 10 bases lining up with TRBD1. Germline CDR1 is MDHEN and CDR2 is SYDVKM. Germline trimming cut 6 bases from V and 8 bases from J; bases unmatched to any gene: 6. The CDR3 totals 13 residues. In nucleotides, the CDR3 is TGTGCCAGCAGGCGGGACAGGGGATCCGGCTACACCTTC. Protein product: CASRRDRGSGYTF.

This clonotype was observed at least ten times. The V call is TRBV7-9, the J call TRBJ2-7, with D perhaps TRBD2 (5 bases). The CDR3 consists of 15 residues. Trimming cost V 5 bases and J 4 bases, with 18 bases left between them. The germline V gene encodes CDR1 SEHNR and CDR2 FQNEAQ (reference sequence). CDR3 bases: TGTGCCAGCAGCCCGCCAACGGGAATCGCATACGAGCAGTACTTC. This gives the protein CASSPPTGIAYEQYF.

This clonotype was found many times. V usage is TRBV11-2 and J usage is TRBJ1-1; unclear D gene. The CDR3 extends over 15 amino acids. With 5 bases removed from V and 1 base from J, the gap between germline ends came to 14 bases. Germline V CDR1 and CDR2: SGHAT, FQNNGV. The CDR3 loop is CASSPIRSQNTEAFF. CDR3 DNA: TGTGCCAGCAGCCCGATCAGGAGTCAGAACACTGAAGCTTTCTTT.

Ten or more counts support this clonotype. This CDR3 reads CASSKIAGDYEQYF. DNA of the CDR3: TGTGCCAGCAGTAAAATAGCGGGAGATTACGAGCAGTACTTC. The chain has TRBV2 and TRBJ2-7; the match to TRBD2 covers 9 bases. The V gene's germline CDR1 is SNHLY and CDR2 FYNNEI. The junction had 6 bases not matched to a gene; V was cut back by 5 bases and J by 4 bases. The CDR3 is 14 amino acids.

Ten or more counts support this clonotype. This rearrangement joins TRBV12-3 or TRBV12-4 to TRBJ2-5, with D possibly being TRBD2 (5 bases). The V end lost 6 bases, the J end lost 10 bases, and 18 bases lay between the germline ends. CDR3 length: 13 amino acids. The CDR3 loop reads CASSSGGRVGQYF. In nucleotides, the CDR3 is TGTGCCAGCAGCTCCGGAGGTCGGGTAGGCCAGTACTTC.

This clonotype was detected many times. CDR3 nucleotide sequence: TGTGCCAGCAGTGACAGACCCTTGAACACCGGGGAGCTGTTTTTT. This gives the protein CASSDRPLNTGELFF. V gene TRBV6-1 combines with J gene TRBJ2-2, with D hard to call. The CDR3 covers 15 residues. V was clipped by 3 bases and J by 1 base, with 9 bases between them. Germline CDR1 and CDR2: MNHNS and SASEGT.

This clonotype was counted ten times or more. This chain uses TRBV28 with TRBJ1-1; possibly TRBD1 for D (6 bases). With 5 bases removed from V and 3 bases from J, the gap between germline ends came to 13 bases. The germline CDR1 and CDR2 sequences are MDHEN and SYDVKM. This CDR3 is 14 amino acids long. The CDR3 sequence is CASSQTGRDTEAFF. The CDR3 DNA follows: TGTGCCAGCAGTCAAACAGGGAGGGACACTGAAGCTTTCTTT. Drawing the rest from reference TRBV28 and TRBJ1-1, the complete variable domain is DVKVTQSSRYLVKRTGEKVFLECVQDMDHENMFWYRQDPGLGLRLIYFSYDVKMKEKGDIPEGYSVSREKKERFSLILESASTNQTSMYLCASSQTGRDTEAFFGQGTRLTVV.